Here is one TCR beta chain with its context. What antigen it recognizes has not been identified. A much bigger clone sits one base away, suggesting this may be a read error. This sample was taken from a study of Graves' ophthalmopathy and Graves' hyperthyroidism (dated by TCRdb to about 2018). In terms of the full investigation: Peripheral blood samples were taken at the time of initial diagnosis, before any treatment was given. To tell Graves' ophthalmopathy apart from Graves' hyperthyroidism, and to predict which patients would progress to ophthalmopathy, the study relied on TCR beta repertoire signatures. In total, around 130 blood samples were TCR-sequenced: around 42 ophthalmopathy, around 75 hyperthyroidism and roughly 17 hyperthyroidism-to-ophthalmopathy patients. A discovery set of 100 patients (about 45 ophthalmopathy, 57 stable hyperthyroidism) was enrolled to explore V-J signatures distinguishing ophthalmopathy from hyperthyroidism. An independent validation cohort comprised some 19 hyperthyroidism patients and roughly 15 patients who later progressed from hyperthyroidism to ophthalmopathy. In more than five hyperthyroidism patients, the T-cell repertoires found in thyroid tissue were compared with those found in blood. Following sampling, methimazole starting at 30 mg daily was administered to hyperthyroidism patients, and high-dose intravenous methylprednisolone was administered to ophthalmopathy patients.

Ophthalmopathy patients were characterized by moderately to severely active disease, a Clinical Activity Score of at least 3, a NOSPECS grade of at least 4, and a disease duration under 3 months. Patients with other autoimmune diseases, uncontrolled infections, pregnancy or lactation were excluded. Clinical symptoms, serum thyroxine, TRAb, thyroid ultrasound and orbital computed tomography were used for diagnosis. Using Ficoll-Paque density gradient centrifugation, PBMCs were isolated from about 10 ml of fresh peripheral blood. Total RNA was extracted using Trizol reagent, and RNA quality was checked on an Agilent 2100 Bioanalyzer. From cysteine to phenylalanine, the CDR3 is 14 amino acids long. CDR3 DNA only is kept here, 42 bases in frame from base 1. The germline V gene gives CDR1 as SGHTA and CDR2 as FQGTGA. Overall results and qualifications from the work: In cross-validation, the 13-signature model distinguished ophthalmopathy from stable hyperthyroidism with 87.88% sensitivity and 81.08% specificity, while in the test set the corresponding values were around 79% and 71%. In validation, the model predicted ophthalmopathy progression with about 71% sensitivity and approximately 72% specificity; eleven to twelve predicted patients were CT-confirmed with GO in a median of approximately 6.2 months. Sample size was not predetermined statistically, and investigators were not blinded to group allocation. Most expanded thyroid clonotypes with frequency above 0.001 were also detected in blood, suggesting blood repertoires may reflect the thyroid immune response.

For repertoire sequencing, TCR beta CDR3 regions were amplified from RNA transcripts. The first round was an RT-PCR using HTBI primers with the Qiagen OneStep RT-PCR kit, and this first round was followed by a second-round multiplex PCR, then size selection and purification. The libraries underwent paired-end sequencing with 100 bp reads on an Illumina HiSeq2000. The source study handled its data this way. SOAPnuke was used to process the reads, throwing out any read that had adapters, had uncalled bases, had a mean Phred below 15, or lacked an exact constant-primer or identifier match. COPE v1.2.5 was used to merge the high-quality paired reads. Clonotypes were defined as unique nucleotide sequences and were aligned to IMGT TRB V, D and J references using MiTCR v1.1. The analysis was limited to V-J combinations with a frequency above 0.0001, which together covered 99.2% of repertoires. A TCR clonal expansion and chaos score per V-J combination was defined as the ratio of F50 clonal expansion to chaos observed in the TCRdist matrix. Welch's t-statistics and random forest were used to reduce the features to some 13 V-J combinations, which were then used as input to a naive Bayes classifier. The similarity between thyroid and blood repertoires was quantified using the Morisita-Horn index. TCRdb applied fastp at Q25 and MiXCR to the public reads, then kept only in-frame beta chains. All rows with the same CDR3 protein become a single entry with the most common DNA and genes. What appears here as the V and J calls and clone size reflects TCRdb's work, not the paper's. The sample table shows 300,000 to 400,000 distinct CDR3 sequences, and roughly 16% are seen once. 10% to 15% of the sample comes from the top ten.

Specimen: peripheral blood. This receptor was identified in an adult man with Graves' ophthalmopathy. The chain links TRBV7-3 with TRBJ2-5; a weak D assignment points to TRBD1 (5 bases agree). The sequenced DNA is TGTGCCGGCAGCTTGGGTACAGGCCAAGAGACCCAGTACTTC. This codes for CAGSLGTGQETQYF.